This TCR beta chain came from a study of blood T cells in healthy people across ages. Worth noting for this clonotype: Its target is unknown. Since a much larger clone is just one base distant, this may be a read error.

Germline V CDR1 and CDR2: SQVTM, ANQGSEA. This CDR3 region has 12 residues. Per sample, no less than 5 micrograms of total RNA were extracted. General observations from the study: Reliance upon unsorted PBMCs precluded definitive naive versus antigen-experienced comparison. CMV infection status of these donors was not known.

Primers used in a second PCR of about 6 to 11 cycles were a sample-barcoded 5' primer and a J-beta primer mix. Each cDNA was tagged by a template-switch adaptor containing 12 random nucleotides. One entry per CDR3 protein, called by TCRdb with MiXCR from the 5' RACE reads. The sample consists of approximately 730,000 distinct CDR3 sequences, roughly 47% of them appearing once. The specimen was blood. The rearrangement links TRBV29-1 to TRBJ2-5, with TRBD1 matching over 9 bases. The J call is doubtful: the DNA matches TRBJ2-7 better. The sequence came from an older woman in good health. CDR3 protein: CGFGQGYYEQYF. The CDR3 coding sequence is TGCGGCTTCGGACAGGGGTACTACGAGCAGTACTTC.